This T cell receptor beta chain was retrieved from a study of cytomegalovirus exposure and HLA in healthy donors. The study's findings and limits: A later analysis linked a missense DCLRE1C variant to TCR beta V- and J-gene trimming.

V shed 3 bases and J 0 bases; nucleotides not matched to a gene: 4. Germline V gene lookup returns CDR1 MNHNS and CDR2 SASEGT. The length of the CDR3 is 15 residues. Points on this clone: Its matching antigen is unknown.

The PCR made use of 60 Vbeta and 13 Jbeta primers. Here immunoSEQ multiplex PCR was the method, and the copy in TCRdb shows in-frame clones only, minus some. The table shows approximately 150,000 clones, with just over 70% occurring only once. Specimen: PBMCs. The sequence derives from a man younger than 35 in good health and CMV-seropositive. V and J are TRBV6-1 and TRBJ1-1; TRBD1 aligns across 7 bases. CDR3 bases: TGTGCCAGCAGTGATCAGACAGGGATGAACACTGAAGCTTTCTTT. Its protein is CASSDQTGMNTEAFF.